This TCR beta chain was documented in a study of blood T cells in healthy people across ages. General observations from the study: Researchers report that TCR beta diversity correlated strongly with naive T cell percentage. Higher diversity and more naive CD4+ cells were features of long-lived donors, compared to aged donors.

Peripheral blood samples of 9 to 10 milliliters were drawn from each donor. Note on this clonotype: Its target is unknown.

Together with a sample-barcoded 5' primer, a J-beta primer mix was included in a second PCR lasting roughly 7 to 11 cycles. MiXCR was run by TCRdb on the 5' RACE reads, yielding one entry per CDR3 protein. The sample has 650,000 to 1,000,000 distinct CDR3 sequences, about 47% seen once. CDR3 length: 14 amino acids. Germline trimming cut 0 bases from V and 6 bases from J; bases unmatched to any gene: 5. Germline loops: CDR1 DFQATT, CDR2 SNEGSKA (reference sequence). The chain couples TRBV20-1 to TRBJ1-2; 9 bases fit TRBD1. The receptor was derived from a man of 80 years or more in good health. The sample comprised blood. Written as DNA, the CDR3 is TGCAGTGCTAGAGAAAGGGGACAGGGCAATGGCTACACCTTC. Translating it yields CSARERGQGNGYTF.